This T cell receptor beta chain was captured by sequencing in a study of blood T cell repertoires in COVID-19. Across the whole study: Both acute and convalescent COVID-19 samples were obtained from the United States, Italy and Spain. PBMCs, B-cell-depleted T cells, or T cells provided the cDNA or gDNA that made up the material.

Losses at the gene ends were 5 bases for V and 2 bases for J; bases not matched to a gene: 2. The CDR3 is made up of 13 amino acids. CDR1 and CDR2 (germline): LNHDA, SQIVND (reference sequence). In this sample, this clone turned up once. Authors' data handling: The assay estimated nucleated cells by amplifying reference gene primers. The table came from immunoSEQ multiplex PCR; TCRdb's copy has only in-frame clones and leaves some out. That table supplies the V and J calls and clone size; D and trimming were determined from the DNA. The sample consists of 190,000 or so clones, approximately 78% of them appearing once.

The TCR originated in a woman older than 75 with active or convalescent COVID-19. Sequenced input: peripheral blood. The genes are TRBV19 and TRBJ1-2; TRBD1 matches 7 bases. CDR3 DNA sequence: TGTGCCAGTAGTCTGACAGGGAACTATGGCTACACCTTC. As protein: CASSLTGNYGYTF.